Below, one T cell receptor beta chain is given with its context. Sequenced by immunoSEQ multiplex PCR; TCRdb stores in-frame clones only, minus some. The sample lists about 51,000 clones; about four fifths were seen once. These data originate in a study of control samples from healthy donors and cancer patients. Sequencing input: blood. The clonotype originates from a man in his 70s in good health.

CDR3 coding DNA: TGCGCCAGCACGGTGGGGGCCGCGAACACCGGGGAGCTGTTTTTT. Amino acid sequence: CASTVGAANTGELFF. This chain links TRBV10-2 with TRBJ2-2; TRBD1 might be the D (6 bases). The V end lost 7 bases, the J end lost 0 bases, and 12 bases lay between the germline ends. Germline V lookup: CDR1 WSHSY, CDR2 SAAADI. This CDR3 is 15 amino acids long.